Below are 16 T cell receptor beta chains sequenced from a single sample in a study of early T cells in non-severe SARS-CoV-2 infection. TCRdb fed the 5' RACE reads into MiXCR, producing one record per CDR3 protein. The sample has about 49,000 distinct CDR3 sequences, approximately 10% seen once. The sequencing sample was made of whole blood. Receptors were obtained from an adult who was a healthcare worker with PCR-confirmed SARS-CoV-2 infection or an uninfected control (not recorded which).

This clonotype came up many times. V is TRBV12-3 or TRBV12-4 and J is TRBJ1-1, with 8 bases aligning to TRBD1. J was trimmed by 4 bases and V by 6 bases; bases with no gene match: 7. The CDR3 is 14 residues long. In nucleotides, the CDR3 is TGTGCCAGCAGACCTGACAGGGGAGTCACTGAAGCTTTCTTT. Translating it yields CASRPDRGVTEAFF.

About this clonotype itself: A much larger clone differs from this one at a single base, so this may be a read error. CDR3 bases: TGTGCCTCCGGAAGGGAGCCTGAAGCTTTCTTT. Protein product: CASGREPEAFF. This chain joins TRBV2 and TRBJ1-1; D gene uncertain. The CDR3 has 11 amino acids. The V and J ends lost 11 bases and 6 bases respectively, with 13 bases between them. Germline V gene lookup returns CDR1 SNHLY and CDR2 FYNNEI. The full variable domain, with the rest looked up from reference TRBV2 and TRBJ1-1, is EPEVTQTPSHQVTQMGQEVILRCVPISNHLYFYWYRQILGQKVEFLVSFYNNEISEKSEIFDDQFSVERPDGSNFTLKIRSTKLEDSAMYFCASGREPEAFFGQGTRLTVV.

This clonotype has only a few counts. J is TRBJ1-2 and V is TRBV28; D is possibly TRBD1 (5 bases). The CDR3 consists of 16 residues. Germline V gene data show CDR1 as MDHEN and CDR2 as SYDVKM. Trimming removed 2 bases from V and 5 bases from J, with 18 bases in between. The DNA for the CDR3 is TGTGCCAGCAGTTTAGCCCAGGGCTGGCCAAAGTATGGCTACACCTTC. This sequence encodes CASSLAQGWPKYGYTF.

This clonotype was counted only a few times. The chain employs TRBV5-1 and TRBJ1-1; no definite D call. The length of the CDR3 is 14 residues. Germline V lookup: CDR1 SGHRS, CDR2 YFSETQ. Trimming took 0 bases from V and 5 from J, leaving 11 bases between them. CDR3 residues: CASSLGLRETEAFF. The CDR3 bases are TGCGCCAGCAGCTTGGGTTTGAGGGAGACTGAAGCTTTCTTT.

The chain recombines TRBV28 with TRBJ2-2; possibly TRBD1 for D (7 bases). The V gene lost 5 bases and the J gene lost 6 bases, with 13 bases spanning the gap. CDR3 length equals 14 residues. In germline, CDR1 is MDHEN, CDR2 SYDVKM. CDR3 coding DNA: TGTGCCAGCAGTCCCGACAGGGAGGCCGGGGAGCTGTTTTTT. Protein: CASSPDREAGELFF.

This clonotype appeared many times. The chain employs TRBV30 and TRBJ2-1; either TRBD1 or TRBD2 may supply D (6 bases each). This CDR3 comprises 14 residues. Germline CDR1 is GTSNPN and CDR2 is SVGIG (reference sequence). The V gene lost 0 bases and the J gene lost 5 bases, with 11 bases spanning the gap. The CDR3 region has the DNA TGTGCCTGGAGTGTACGGGGGCAGCACAATGAGCAGTTCTTC. Translating gives CAWSVRGQHNEQFF.

This clonotype was seen ten or more times. The chain carries TRBV3-1 and TRBJ1-4; no clear D. Germline-derived CDR1 and CDR2 are LGHDT and YNNKEL (reference sequence). The CDR3 is made up of 15 amino acids. The V gene lost 3 bases and the J gene lost 4 bases, with 12 bases spanning the gap. The CDR3 region has the DNA TGTGCCAGCAGCCAGACTGGAAAGCATAATGAAAAACTGTTTTTT. Translating it yields CASSQTGKHNEKLFF.

The chain combines TRBV6-5 with TRBJ1-1; unclear D gene. The germline CDR1 and CDR2 sequences are MNHEY and SVGAGI. The CDR3 totals 16 residues. Trimming cost V 0 bases and J 6 bases, with 17 bases left between them. CDR3 coding DNA: TGTGCCAGCAGTTACTCGAGATACATAGGCGAACCTGAAGCTTTCTTT. It codes for CASSYSRYIGEPEAFF.

V is TRBV7-6 and J is TRBJ2-7; D uncertain. With 5 bases removed from V and 4 bases from J, the gap between germline ends came to 15 bases. The V gene's germline CDR1 is SGHVS and CDR2 FNYEAQ. This CDR3 contains 14 residues. CDR3 residues: CASSPQNGEYEQYF. In nucleotides, the CDR3 is TGTGCCAGCAGCCCACAAAATGGCGAGTACGAGCAGTACTTC.

The rearrangement joins TRBV12-3 or TRBV12-4 to TRBJ1-2; D gene unclear. This CDR3 has 13 amino acids. The ends were cut back, 7 bases at V and 7 bases at J, with 16 bases in the middle. The CDR3 spells CASTRGVVVGYTF. Written as DNA, the CDR3 is TGTGCCAGCACCCGCGGGGTGGTAGTTGGCTACACCTTC.

This sequence joins TRBV5-1 and TRBJ2-7; D is uncertain. V was pared by 3 bases and J by 6 bases, with 13 bases between. The CDR3 covers 13 residues. The V gene's germline CDR1 is SGHRS and CDR2 YFSETQ. CDR3 in amino acids: CASSSTPSVEQYF. For the CDR3, the DNA is TGCGCCAGCAGCTCAACCCCTTCGGTCGAGCAGTACTTC.

The rearrangement links TRBV12-3 or TRBV12-4 to TRBJ2-7; a weak D match, TRBD2 (6 bases). This CDR3 has 12 amino acids. V lost 11 bases to trimming and J lost 4 bases, with 15 bases between them. Here the CDR3 reads CACGTERYEQYF. As DNA, the CDR3 is TGTGCCTGCGGGACCGAACGTTACGAGCAGTACTTC.

Comments on this clonotype: Just one base apart from a much larger clone, this may be a read error. V usage is TRBV7-2 and J usage is TRBJ2-5; 13 nucleotides agree with TRBD2. The CDR3 has 16 residues. V shed 1 base, J shed 4 bases, and the junction held 3 bases outside the gene matches. Germline-derived CDR1 and CDR2 are SGHTA and FQGNSA. CDR3 loop: CASSLGLAGGLETQYF. CDR3 coding DNA: TGTGCCAGCAGCTTAGGACTAGCGGGAGGACTAGAGACCCAGTACTTC.

This clonotype was observed at least ten times. The chain is built from TRBV19 and TRBJ1-2, with no clear D. This CDR3 spans 12 amino acids. V lost 8 bases and J lost 0, with 7 bases in between. Germline-derived CDR1 and CDR2 are LNHDA and SQIVND (reference sequence). CDR3 nucleotides: TGTGCCAGTGATTCTCCTAACTATGGCTACACCTTC. It codes for CASDSPNYGYTF.

The rearrangement joins TRBV7-2 to TRBJ2-7; 12 nucleotides agree with TRBD2. The germline gives CDR1 SGHTA, CDR2 FQGNSA. The CDR3 extends over 15 amino acids. Germline trimming cut 6 bases from V and 6 bases from J; bases unmatched to any gene: 9. For the CDR3, the DNA is TGTGCCAGCAGTCCTAGCGGGGGGGCTCCCACCGAGCAGTACTTC. Encoded protein: CASSPSGGAPTEQYF.

The chain employs TRBV20-1 and TRBJ2-1; no reliable D call. Germline lookup yields CDR1 DFQATT and CDR2 SNEGSKA (reference sequence). The CDR3 runs to 11 residues. Trimming cost V 8 bases and J 8 bases, with 13 bases left between them. CDR3 coding DNA: TGCAGTACGGAGAGGCAGTATGAGCAGTTCTTC. It encodes CSTERQYEQFF.